This TCR beta chain stems from a study of T cell changes during pregnancy in multiple sclerosis. The germline V and J ends were trimmed by 5 bases and 2 bases, with 12 bases remaining between them. From germline, CDR1 is MNHEY and CDR2 SMNVEV (reference sequence). CDR3 length equals 14 residues. Sequencing used immunoSEQ multiplex PCR; TCRdb keeps in-frame clones, though not all of them. The sample consists of tens of thousands of clones, approximately 90% of them appearing once. The sequences come from peripheral blood, collected in the first trimester of pregnancy. The receptor comes from a female donor in good health, enrolled as a control in a pregnancy study. This chain uses TRBV27 with TRBJ1-1; possibly TRBD1 for D (5 bases). CDR3 nucleotides: TGTGCCAGCAGTCAGCGACAGACCAACACTGAAGCTTTCTTT. Encoded protein: CASSQRQTNTEAFF.